These T cell receptor beta chains were read from a single sample in a study of blood T cell repertoires in COVID-19. The data were produced by immunoSEQ multiplex PCR, yet TCRdb's version contains in-frame clones alone and is incomplete. The top ten hold 2.1% of the sample, which has about 49,000 clones, more than 75% seen once. Material: peripheral blood. The receptor set was obtained from a woman aged 80 or older with COVID-19, enrolled during active disease. Each CDR3 is given with its conserved first and last residue. A D gene is named only where the DNA matches it firmly. Clone sizes are given selectively: once, few, many, or a class where the clone is expanded.

CDR3 length	D gene	J gene	clone size	V gene	CDR3 protein	CDR3 DNA
14	.	TRBJ1-2	.	TRBV5-1	CASSLGVRGSGYTF	TGCGCCAGCAGCTTGGGGGTCAGGGGTTCTGGCTACACCTTC
16	TRBD1	TRBJ2-2	.	TRBV5-1	CASSWGDRADTGELFF	TGCGCCAGCAGCTGGGGGGACAGGGCCGACACCGGGGAGCTGTTTTTT
13	.	TRBJ1-1	.	TRBV15	CATSRRVNTEAFF	TGTGCCACCAGCAGAAGAGTGAACACTGAAGCTTTCTTT
13	TRBD2	TRBJ2-7	.	TRBV28	CASRVPSGVEQYF	TGTGCCAGCCGCGTCCCTAGCGGTGTAGAGCAGTACTTC
13	.	TRBJ1-5	.	TRBV6-5	CASSYSNGGPQHF	TGTGCCAGCAGTTACTCAAATGGCGGGCCCCAGCATTTT
15	TRBD1	TRBJ1-1	.	TRBV10-1	CASSPDRGSGTEAFF	TGCGCCAGCAGTCCTGACAGGGGATCGGGCACTGAAGCTTTCTTT
16	TRBD1	TRBJ1-1	.	TRBV6-5	CASSYSAGGSFTEAFF	TGTGCCAGCAGTTACTCGGCAGGGGGCTCGTTCACTGAAGCTTTCTTT
14	.	TRBJ2-5	.	TRBV3-1/TRBV3-2	CASSRNGGQETQYF	TGTGCCAGCAGCCGGAATGGCGGCCAAGAGACCCAGTACTTC
22	TRBD1	TRBJ1-5	few	TRBV24-1	CATSDPYTPGQGPIYGNQPQHF	TGTGCCACCAGTGACCCATACACCCCGGGACAGGGGCCGATTTATGGCAATCAGCCCCAGCATTTT
12	.	TRBJ1-5	once	TRBV6-5	CASSSVNQPQHF	TGTGCCAGCAGTTCTGTAAATCAGCCCCAGCATTTT
14	.	TRBJ2-7	.	TRBV6-1	CASSESGPNYEQYF	TGTGCCAGCAGTGAAAGTGGGCCAAACTACGAGCAGTACTTC